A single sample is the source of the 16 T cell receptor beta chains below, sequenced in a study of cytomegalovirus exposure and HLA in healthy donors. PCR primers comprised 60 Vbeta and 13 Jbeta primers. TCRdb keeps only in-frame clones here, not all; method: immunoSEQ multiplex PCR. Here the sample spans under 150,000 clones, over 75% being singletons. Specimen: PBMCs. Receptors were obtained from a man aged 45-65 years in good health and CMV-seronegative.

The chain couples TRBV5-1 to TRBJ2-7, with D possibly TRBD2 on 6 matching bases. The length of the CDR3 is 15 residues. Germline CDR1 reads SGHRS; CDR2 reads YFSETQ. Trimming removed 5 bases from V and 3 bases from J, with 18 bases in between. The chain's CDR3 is CASSTGAGTRYEQYF. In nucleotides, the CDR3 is TGCGCCAGCAGTACTGGGGCAGGGACTCGCTACGAGCAGTACTTC.

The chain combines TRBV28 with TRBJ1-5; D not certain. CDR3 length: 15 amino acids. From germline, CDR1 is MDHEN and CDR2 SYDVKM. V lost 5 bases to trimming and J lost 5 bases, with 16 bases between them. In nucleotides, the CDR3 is TGTGCCAGCAGTATACAAGGAGGGAGCGATCAGCCCCAGCATTTT. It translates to CASSIQGGSDQPQHF.

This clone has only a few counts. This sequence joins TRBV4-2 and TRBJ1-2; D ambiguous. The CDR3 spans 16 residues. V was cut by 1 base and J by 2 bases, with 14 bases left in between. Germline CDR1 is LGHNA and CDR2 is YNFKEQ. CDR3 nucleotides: TGTGCCAGCAGCCAAGGCTCCGGGTCACAAAACTATGGCTACACCTTC. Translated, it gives CASSQGSGSQNYGYTF.

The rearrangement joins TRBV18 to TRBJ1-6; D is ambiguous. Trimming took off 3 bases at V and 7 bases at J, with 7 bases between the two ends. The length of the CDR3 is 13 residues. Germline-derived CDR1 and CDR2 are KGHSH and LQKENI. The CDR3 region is CASSPAQNSPLHF. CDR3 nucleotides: TGTGCCAGCTCACCCGCACAAAATTCACCCCTCCACTTT.

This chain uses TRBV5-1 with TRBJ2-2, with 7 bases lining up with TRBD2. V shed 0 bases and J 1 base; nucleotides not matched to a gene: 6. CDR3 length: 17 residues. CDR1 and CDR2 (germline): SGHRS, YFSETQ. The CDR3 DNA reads TGCGCCAGCAGCTTGGAGGTGCGGGAGAGGAACACCGGGGAGCTGTTTTTT. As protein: CASSLEVRERNTGELFF.

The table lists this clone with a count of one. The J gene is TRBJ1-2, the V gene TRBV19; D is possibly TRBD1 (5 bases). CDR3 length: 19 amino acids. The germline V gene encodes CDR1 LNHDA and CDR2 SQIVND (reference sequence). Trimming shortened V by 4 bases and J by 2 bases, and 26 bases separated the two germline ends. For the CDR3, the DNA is TGTGCCAGTAGTACTCACCCTCGACAGCGTCCTACAAAGAACTATGGCTACACCTTC. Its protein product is CASSTHPRQRPTKNYGYTF.

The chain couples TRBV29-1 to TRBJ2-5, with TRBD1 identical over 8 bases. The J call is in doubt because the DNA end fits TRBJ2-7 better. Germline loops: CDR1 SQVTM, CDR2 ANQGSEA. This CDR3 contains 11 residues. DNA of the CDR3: TGCAGCGTTGGGACAGGGAACGAGCAGTACTTC. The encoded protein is CSVGTGNEQYF.

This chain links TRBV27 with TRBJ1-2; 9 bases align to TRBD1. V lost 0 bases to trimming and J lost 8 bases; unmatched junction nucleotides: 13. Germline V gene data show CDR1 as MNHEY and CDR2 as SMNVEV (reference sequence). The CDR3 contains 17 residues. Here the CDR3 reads CASSLSLWDRVLQGYTF. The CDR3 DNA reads TGTGCCAGCAGTTTATCGCTGTGGGACAGGGTACTTCAAGGCTACACCTTC.

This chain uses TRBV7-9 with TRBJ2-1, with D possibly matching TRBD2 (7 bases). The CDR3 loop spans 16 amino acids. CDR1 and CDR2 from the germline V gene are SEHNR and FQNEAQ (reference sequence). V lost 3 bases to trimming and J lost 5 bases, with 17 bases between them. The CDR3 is CASSLGGTNTHNEQFF. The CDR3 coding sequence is TGTGCCAGCAGCTTGGGAGGGACAAACACCCACAATGAGCAGTTCTTC.

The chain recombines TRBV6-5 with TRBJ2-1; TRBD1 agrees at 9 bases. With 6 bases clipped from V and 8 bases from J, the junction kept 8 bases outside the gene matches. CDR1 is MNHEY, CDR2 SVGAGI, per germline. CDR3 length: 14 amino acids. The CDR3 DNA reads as TGTGCCAGCAGCCGACCGGGACAGGGCGATGAGCAGTTCTTC. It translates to CASSRPGQGDEQFF.

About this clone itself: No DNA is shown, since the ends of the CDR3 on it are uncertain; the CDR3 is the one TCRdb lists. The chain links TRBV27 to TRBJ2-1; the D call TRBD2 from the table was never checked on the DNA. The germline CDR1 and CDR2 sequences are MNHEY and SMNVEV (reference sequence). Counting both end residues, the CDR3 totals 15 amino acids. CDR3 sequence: CASSTSREYHNEQFF.

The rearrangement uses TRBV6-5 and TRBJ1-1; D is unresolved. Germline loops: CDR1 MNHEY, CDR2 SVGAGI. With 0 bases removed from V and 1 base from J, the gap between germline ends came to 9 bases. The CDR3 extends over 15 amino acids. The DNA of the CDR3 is TGTGCCAGCAGTTACTCCCCGGGATCGAACACTGAAGCTTTCTTT. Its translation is CASSYSPGSNTEAFF.

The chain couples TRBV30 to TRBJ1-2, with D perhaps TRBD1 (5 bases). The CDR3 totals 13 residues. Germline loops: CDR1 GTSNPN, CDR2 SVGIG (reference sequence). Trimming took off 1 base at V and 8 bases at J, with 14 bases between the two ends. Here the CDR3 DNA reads TGTGCCTGGAGTGCGCAGGGAGGGGTCGGCTACACCTTC. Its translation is CAWSAQGGVGYTF.

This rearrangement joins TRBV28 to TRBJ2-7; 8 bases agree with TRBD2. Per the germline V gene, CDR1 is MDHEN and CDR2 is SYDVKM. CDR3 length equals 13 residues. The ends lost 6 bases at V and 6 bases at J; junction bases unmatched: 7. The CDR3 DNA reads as TGTGCCAGCAGGCCCGGGACTAGAGGCGAGCAGTACTTC. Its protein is CASRPGTRGEQYF.

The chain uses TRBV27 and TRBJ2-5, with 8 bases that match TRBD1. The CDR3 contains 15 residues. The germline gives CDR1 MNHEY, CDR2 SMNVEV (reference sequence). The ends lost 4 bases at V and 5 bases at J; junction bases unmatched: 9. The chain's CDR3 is CASSSLQGDSETQYF. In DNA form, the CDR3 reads TGTGCCAGCAGTTCCCTACAGGGGGATTCGGAGACCCAGTACTTC.

CDR3 protein: CASSLASSGGSSDTQYF. The CDR3 DNA sequence: TGCGCCAGCAGCCTCGCAAGTAGCGGGGGTAGCTCAGATACGCAGTATTTT. The rearrangement joins TRBV5-1 to TRBJ2-3; 9 bases match TRBD2. V trimming: 4 bases; J trimming: 4 bases; junction bases outside the gene matches: 13. The CDR3 extends over 17 amino acids. Germline V gene data show CDR1 as SGHRS and CDR2 as YFSETQ. Complete variable domain (other parts from reference TRBV5-1 and TRBJ2-3): KAGVTQTPRYLIKTRGQQVTLSCSPISGHRSVSWYQQTPGQGLQFLFEYFSETQRNKGNFPGRFSGRQFSNSRSEMNVSTLELGDSALYLCASSLASSGGSSDTQYFGPGTRLTVL.